This TCR beta chain emerged from a study of response to subunit inactivated influenza vaccine. The CDR3 has 15 amino acids. Per germline, CDR1 MNHEY and CDR2 SVGAGI. Trimming took off 0 bases at V and 5 bases at J, with 11 bases between the two ends. Study results and limitations: With each seasonal influenza vaccination, the authors suggested, few new T cells are recruited.

TCRdb reprocessed the RT-PCR reads with MiXCR, giving one entry per CDR3 protein. Of approximately 570,000 distinct CDR3 sequences in the sample, about 8% were seen once. This clonotype has more than one count but fewer than ten. Its specificity is unknown. Sample: PBMCs from blood, taken around 25 months after vaccination. The J gene is TRBJ1-5, the V gene TRBV6-5, with D maybe TRBD1 (6 bases). This clonotype was sampled from a man aged 50-75 years who received an inactivated influenza vaccine. CDR3 protein: CASSYSWGPDQPQHF. The CDR3 coding sequence is TGTGCCAGCAGTTACTCGTGGGGGCCCGATCAGCCCCAGCATTTT.